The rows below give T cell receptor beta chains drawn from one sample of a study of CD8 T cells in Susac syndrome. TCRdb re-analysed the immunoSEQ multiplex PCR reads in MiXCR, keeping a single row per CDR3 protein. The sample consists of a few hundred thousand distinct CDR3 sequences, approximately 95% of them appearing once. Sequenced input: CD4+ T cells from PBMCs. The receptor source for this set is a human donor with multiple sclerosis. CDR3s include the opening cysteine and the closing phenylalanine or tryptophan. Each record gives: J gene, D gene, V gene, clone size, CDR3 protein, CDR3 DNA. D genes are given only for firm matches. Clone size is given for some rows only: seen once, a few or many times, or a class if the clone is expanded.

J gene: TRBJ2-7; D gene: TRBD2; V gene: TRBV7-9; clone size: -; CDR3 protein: CASSQTAGGPRYEQYF; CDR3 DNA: TGTGCCAGCAGCCAAACGGCGGGGGGGCCCCGCTACGAGCAGTACTTC
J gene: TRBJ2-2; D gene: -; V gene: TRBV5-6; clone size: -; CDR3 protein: CASSPPGVPTGELFF; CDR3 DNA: TGTGCCAGCAGCCCGCCCGGGGTTCCCACCGGGGAGCTGTTTTTT
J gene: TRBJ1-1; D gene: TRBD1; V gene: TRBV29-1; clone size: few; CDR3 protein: CSVGTGGTEAFF; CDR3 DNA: TGCAGCGTTGGGACAGGGGGAACTGAAGCTTTCTTT
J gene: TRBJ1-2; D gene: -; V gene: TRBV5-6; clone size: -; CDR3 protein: CASSGGQGSSGYTF; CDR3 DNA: TGTGCCAGCAGCGGGGGGCAGGGGTCTTCTGGCTACACCTTC
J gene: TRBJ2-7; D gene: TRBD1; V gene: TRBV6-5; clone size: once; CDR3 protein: CASSRGTGVDEQYF; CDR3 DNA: TGTGCCAGCAGTCGCGGGACAGGGGTTGACGAGCAGTACTTC
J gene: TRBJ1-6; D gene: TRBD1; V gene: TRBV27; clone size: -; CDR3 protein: CASRRKGQTYNSPLHF; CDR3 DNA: TGTGCCAGCAGAAGAAAGGGACAGACCTATAATTCACCCCTCCACTTT
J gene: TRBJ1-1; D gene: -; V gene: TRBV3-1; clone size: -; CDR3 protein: CASSQAIDTEAFF; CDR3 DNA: TGTGCCAGCAGCCAGGCCATCGACACTGAAGCTTTCTTT
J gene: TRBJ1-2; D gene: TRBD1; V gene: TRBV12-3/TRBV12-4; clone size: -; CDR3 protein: CASSLQGASGYTF; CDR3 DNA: TGTGCCAGCAGCCTACAGGGGGCCAGCGGCTACACCTTC
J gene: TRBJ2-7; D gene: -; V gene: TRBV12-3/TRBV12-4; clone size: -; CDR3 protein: CASSLEVEQYF; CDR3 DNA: TGTGCCAGCAGTTTAGAGGTCGAGCAGTACTTC
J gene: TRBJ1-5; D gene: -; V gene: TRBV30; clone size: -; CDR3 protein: CAWSVSRSQPQHF; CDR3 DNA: TGTGCCTGGAGTGTATCTAGAAGTCAGCCCCAGCATTTT
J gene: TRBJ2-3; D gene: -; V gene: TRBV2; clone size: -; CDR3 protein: CASRGDGTDTQYF; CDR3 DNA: TGTGCCAGCAGAGGGGACGGAACAGATACGCAGTATTTT
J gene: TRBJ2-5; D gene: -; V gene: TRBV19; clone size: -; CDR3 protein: CASSIAADQETQYF; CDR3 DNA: TGTGCCAGTAGTATAGCGGCGGATCAAGAGACCCAGTACTTC
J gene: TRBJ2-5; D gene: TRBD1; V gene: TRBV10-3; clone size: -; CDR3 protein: CATGDREVETQYF; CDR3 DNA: TGTGCCACCGGGGACAGGGAGGTGGAGACCCAGTACTTC
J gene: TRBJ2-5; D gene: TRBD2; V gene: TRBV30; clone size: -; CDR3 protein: CAWTSGGPETQYF; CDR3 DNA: TGTGCCTGGACTAGCGGGGGGCCGGAGACCCAGTACTTC
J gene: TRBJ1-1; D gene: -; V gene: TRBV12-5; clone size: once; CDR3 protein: CASGALNTEAFF; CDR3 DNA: TGTGCTAGTGGTGCGCTAAACACTGAAGCTTTCTTT
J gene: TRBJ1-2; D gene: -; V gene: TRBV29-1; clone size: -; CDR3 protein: CSVAQGHDYGYTF; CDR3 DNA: TGCAGCGTAGCCCAGGGTCACGACTATGGCTACACCTTC
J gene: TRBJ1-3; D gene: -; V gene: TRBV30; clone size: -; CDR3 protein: CACRDGAGNTIYF; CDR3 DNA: TGTGCCTGCCGGGACGGTGCTGGAAACACCATATATTTT
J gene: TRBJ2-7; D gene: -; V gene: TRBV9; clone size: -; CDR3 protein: CASSVAPDPSSYEQYF; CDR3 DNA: TGTGCCAGCAGCGTAGCCCCAGACCCAAGCTCCTACGAGCAGTACTTC
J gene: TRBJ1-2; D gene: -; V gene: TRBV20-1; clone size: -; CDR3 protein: CSVTMSGYGYTF; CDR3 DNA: TGCAGTGTTACGATGTCCGGGTATGGCTACACCTTC
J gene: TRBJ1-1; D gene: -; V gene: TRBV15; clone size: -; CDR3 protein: CATSRTPGLNTEAFF; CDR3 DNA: TGTGCCACCAGCAGAACCCCGGGCCTGAACACTGAAGCTTTCTTT
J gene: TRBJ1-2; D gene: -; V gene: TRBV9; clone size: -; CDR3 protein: CASSVQTGPYGYTF; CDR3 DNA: TGTGCCAGCAGCGTACAGACAGGCCCCTATGGCTACACCTTC
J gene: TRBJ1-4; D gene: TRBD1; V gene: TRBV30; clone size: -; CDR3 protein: CAWSTRQGGEKLFF; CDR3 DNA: TGTGCCTGGAGTACCCGTCAGGGGGGTGAAAAACTGTTTTTT
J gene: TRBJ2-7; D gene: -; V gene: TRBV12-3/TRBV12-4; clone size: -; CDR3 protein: CASRPTGLSQGEQYF; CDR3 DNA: TGTGCCAGCAGGCCTACGGGACTTTCCCAAGGGGAGCAGTACTTC
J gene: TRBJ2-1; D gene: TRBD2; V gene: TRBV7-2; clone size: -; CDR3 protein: CASSPTSGGAYEQFF; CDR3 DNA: TGTGCCAGCAGCCCGACTAGCGGGGGGGCCTATGAGCAGTTCTTC
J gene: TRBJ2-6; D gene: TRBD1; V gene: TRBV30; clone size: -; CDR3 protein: CAWTGGRISGANVLTF; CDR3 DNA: TGTGCCTGGACAGGGGGTCGTATCTCTGGGGCCAACGTCCTGACTTTC
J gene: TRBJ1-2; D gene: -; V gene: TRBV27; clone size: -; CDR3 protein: CASSATVDPNWSNYGYTF; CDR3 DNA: TGTGCCAGCAGTGCGACGGTGGACCCTAACTGGAGCAACTATGGCTACACCTTC
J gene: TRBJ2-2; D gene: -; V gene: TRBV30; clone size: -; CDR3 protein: CAWSVLTPGSGELFF; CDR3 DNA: TGTGCCTGGAGTGTACTCACCCCGGGCTCCGGGGAGCTGTTTTTT
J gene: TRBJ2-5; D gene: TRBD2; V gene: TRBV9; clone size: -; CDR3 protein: CASSVERGGQETQYF; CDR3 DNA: TGTGCCAGCAGCGTAGAGCGGGGGGGCCAAGAGACCCAGTACTTC
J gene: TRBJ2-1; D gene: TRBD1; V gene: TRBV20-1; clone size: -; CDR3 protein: CSASRPTGGTNNEQFF; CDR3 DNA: TGCAGTGCTAGTCGTCCGACAGGGGGCACCAACAATGAGCAGTTCTTC
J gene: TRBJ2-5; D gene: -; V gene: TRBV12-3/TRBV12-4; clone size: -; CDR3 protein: CASTRTVQETQYF; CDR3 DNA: TGTGCCAGCACCCGGACAGTTCAAGAGACCCAGTACTTC
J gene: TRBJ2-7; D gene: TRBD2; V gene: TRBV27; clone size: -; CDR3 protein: CASSSPLAGVNNEQYF; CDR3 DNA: TGTGCCAGCAGTTCCCCACTAGCGGGGGTTAATAACGAGCAGTACTTC
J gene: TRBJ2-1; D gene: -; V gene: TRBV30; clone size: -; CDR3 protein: CAWSTKDEQFF; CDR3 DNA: TGTGCCTGGAGTACGAAGGATGAGCAGTTCTTC
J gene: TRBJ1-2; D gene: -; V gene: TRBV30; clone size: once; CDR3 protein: CAWSRDSNYGYTF; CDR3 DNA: TGTGCCTGGAGCCGAGACTCTAACTATGGCTACACCTTC
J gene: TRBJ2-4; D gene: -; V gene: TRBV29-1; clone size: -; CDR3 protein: CSVEELRSILKNIQYF; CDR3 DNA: TGCAGCGTTGAAGAACTTCGTTCAATCCTCAAAAACATTCAGTACTTC
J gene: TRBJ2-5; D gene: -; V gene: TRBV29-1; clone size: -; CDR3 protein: CSVERGRIQETQYF; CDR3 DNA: TGCAGCGTTGAACGTGGGCGGATCCAAGAGACCCAGTACTTC
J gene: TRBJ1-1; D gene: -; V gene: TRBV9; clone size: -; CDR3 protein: CASSAQTGTEAFF; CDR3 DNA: TGTGCCAGCAGCGCACAAACCGGGACGGAAGCTTTCTTT
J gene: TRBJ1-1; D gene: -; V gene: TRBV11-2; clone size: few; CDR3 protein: CASSPGVANTEAFF; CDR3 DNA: TGTGCCAGCAGCCCCGGGGTGGCGAACACTGAAGCTTTCTTT
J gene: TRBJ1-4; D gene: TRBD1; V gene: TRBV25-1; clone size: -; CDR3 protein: CASSERTGEKLFF; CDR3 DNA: TGTGCCAGCAGTGAAAGGACAGGGGAAAAACTGTTTTTT
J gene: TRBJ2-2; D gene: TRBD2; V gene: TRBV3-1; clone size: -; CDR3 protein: CASSILAAGELFF; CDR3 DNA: TGTGCCAGCAGCATCCTAGCGGCCGGGGAGCTGTTTTTT
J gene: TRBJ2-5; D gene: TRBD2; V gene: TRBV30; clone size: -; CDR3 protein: CAWSPLGRGGYRGTSYSTQYF; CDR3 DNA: TGTGCCTGGAGCCCCTTGGGCAGGGGCGGCTATAGGGGGACTAGCTATAGTACCCAGTACTTC
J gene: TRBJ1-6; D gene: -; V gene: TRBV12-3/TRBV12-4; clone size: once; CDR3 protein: CASGGATGTQINSPLHF; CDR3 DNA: TGTGCCAGCGGTGGGGCCACCGGGACACAGATCAATTCACCCCTCCACTTT
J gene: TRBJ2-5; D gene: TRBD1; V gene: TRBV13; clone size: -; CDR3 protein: CASSLGGQGGETQYF; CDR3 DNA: TGTGCCAGCAGCTTGGGGGGACAGGGAGGAGAGACCCAGTACTTC
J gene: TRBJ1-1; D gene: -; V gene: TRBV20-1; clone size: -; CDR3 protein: CSAKPRSYEAFF; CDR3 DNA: TGCAGTGCTAAACCGCGTTCCTATGAAGCTTTCTTT
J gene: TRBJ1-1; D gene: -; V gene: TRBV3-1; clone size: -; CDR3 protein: CASSPLGGTTEAFF; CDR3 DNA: TGTGCCAGCAGCCCCCTCGGCGGGACGACTGAAGCTTTCTTT
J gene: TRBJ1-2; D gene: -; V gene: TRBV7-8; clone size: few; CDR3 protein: CASSFWGYGYTF; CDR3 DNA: TGTGCCAGCAGCTTTTGGGGTTATGGCTACACCTTC
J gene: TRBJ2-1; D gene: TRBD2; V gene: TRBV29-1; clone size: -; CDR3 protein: CSAPTSGDNYNEQFF; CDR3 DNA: TGCAGCGCCCCGACTAGCGGGGATAACTACAATGAGCAGTTCTTC
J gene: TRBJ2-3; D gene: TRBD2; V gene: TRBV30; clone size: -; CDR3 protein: CAWSAGLDTDTQYF; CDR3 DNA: TGTGCCTGGTCTGCCGGACTAGACACAGATACGCAGTATTTT
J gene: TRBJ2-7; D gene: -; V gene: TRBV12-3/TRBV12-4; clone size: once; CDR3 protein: CASSWALDPGGGEQYF; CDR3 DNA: TGTGCCAGCAGCTGGGCCCTTGACCCCGGGGGTGGCGAGCAGTACTTC
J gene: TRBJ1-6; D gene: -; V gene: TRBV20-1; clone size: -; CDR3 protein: CSAGRDNSPLHF; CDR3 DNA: TGCAGTGCTGGGCGGGATAATTCACCCCTCCACTTT
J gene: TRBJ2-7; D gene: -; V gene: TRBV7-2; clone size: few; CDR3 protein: CASSLRGSYEQYF; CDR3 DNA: TGTGCCAGCAGCTTGCGGGGCTCCTACGAGCAGTACTTC
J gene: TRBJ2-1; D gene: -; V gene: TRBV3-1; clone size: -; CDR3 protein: CASSHTPNEQFF; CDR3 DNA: TGTGCCAGCAGCCACACCCCGAATGAGCAGTTCTTC
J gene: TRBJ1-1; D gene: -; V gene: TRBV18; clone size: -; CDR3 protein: CASSPMANTEAFF; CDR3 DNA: TGTGCCAGCTCACCAATGGCAAACACTGAAGCTTTCTTT
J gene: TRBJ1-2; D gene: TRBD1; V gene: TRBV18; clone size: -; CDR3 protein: CASSQGQGTGYTF; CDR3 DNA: TGTGCCAGCTCACAGGGACAGGGGACCGGCTACACCTTC
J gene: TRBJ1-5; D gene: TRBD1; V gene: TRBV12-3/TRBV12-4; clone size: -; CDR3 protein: CASRYFSFTGVKQPQHF; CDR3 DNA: TGTGCCAGCAGATATTTCTCCTTTACAGGGGTAAAGCAGCCCCAGCATTTT
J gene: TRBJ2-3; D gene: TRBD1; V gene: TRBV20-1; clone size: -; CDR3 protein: CSAIQGSDTQYF; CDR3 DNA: TGCAGTGCTATACAGGGGTCAGATACGCAGTATTTT
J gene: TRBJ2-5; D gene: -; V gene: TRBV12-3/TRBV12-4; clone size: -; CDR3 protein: CASSLNSIGAQYF; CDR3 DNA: TGTGCCAGCAGTTTGAACAGCATCGGGGCCCAGTACTTC
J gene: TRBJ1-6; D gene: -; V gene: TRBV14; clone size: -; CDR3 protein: CASSHDTGGYSPLHF; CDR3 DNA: TGTGCCAGCAGCCACGATACAGGAGGGTACTCACCCCTCCACTTT